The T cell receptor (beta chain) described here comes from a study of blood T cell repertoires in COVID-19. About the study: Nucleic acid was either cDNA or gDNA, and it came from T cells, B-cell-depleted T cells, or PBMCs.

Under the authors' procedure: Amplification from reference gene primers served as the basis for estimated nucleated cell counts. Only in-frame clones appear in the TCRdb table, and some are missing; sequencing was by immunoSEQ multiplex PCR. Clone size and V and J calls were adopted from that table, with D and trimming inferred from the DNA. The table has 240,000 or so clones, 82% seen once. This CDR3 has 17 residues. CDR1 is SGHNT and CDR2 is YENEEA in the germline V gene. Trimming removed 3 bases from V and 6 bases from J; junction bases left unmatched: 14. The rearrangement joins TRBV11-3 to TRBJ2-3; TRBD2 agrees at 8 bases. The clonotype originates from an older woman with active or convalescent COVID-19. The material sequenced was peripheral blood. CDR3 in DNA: TGTGCCAGCAGCTTTCATCCCCGGGGGGGCGGTCGGGATACGCAGTATTTT. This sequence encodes CASSFHPRGGGRDTQYF.